This T cell receptor beta chain derives from a study of human T cells and chemical hapten exposure. At the level of the study: Diphenylcyclopropenone doses were given weekly to the scalps of patients across the roughly 22-week study. TCR yields per sample varied, mainly owing to small pooled library volume differences.

Sample time point: patch test 1, 2 weeks after DPC sensitization. Treatment in this sample: therapeutic diphenylcyclopropenone sensitization with weekly scalp DPC. Investigators collected blood before applying each patch test. TCRdb ran MiXCR on the RACE reads and lists one entry per CDR3 protein. The table has approximately 350,000 distinct CDR3 sequences, around 7% seen once. Germline lookup yields CDR1 MNHNS and CDR2 SASEGT. Trimming stripped 2 bases from V and 6 bases from J, with 11 bases between. There are 15 residues in the CDR3. This rearrangement joins TRBV6-1 to TRBJ1-6; tentatively, D is TRBD1 (5 bases). The source was whole blood, collected in connection with sensitization to the hapten diphenylcyclopropenone (DPC). The TCR comes from a woman aged 18-29 years with alopecia areata. Some clones in this sample may be carry-over from other donors' samples. The CDR3 DNA sequence: TGTGCCAGCAGTGAACGTGGACAAAGTAATTCACCCCTCCACTTT. This codes for CASSERGQSNSPLHF.